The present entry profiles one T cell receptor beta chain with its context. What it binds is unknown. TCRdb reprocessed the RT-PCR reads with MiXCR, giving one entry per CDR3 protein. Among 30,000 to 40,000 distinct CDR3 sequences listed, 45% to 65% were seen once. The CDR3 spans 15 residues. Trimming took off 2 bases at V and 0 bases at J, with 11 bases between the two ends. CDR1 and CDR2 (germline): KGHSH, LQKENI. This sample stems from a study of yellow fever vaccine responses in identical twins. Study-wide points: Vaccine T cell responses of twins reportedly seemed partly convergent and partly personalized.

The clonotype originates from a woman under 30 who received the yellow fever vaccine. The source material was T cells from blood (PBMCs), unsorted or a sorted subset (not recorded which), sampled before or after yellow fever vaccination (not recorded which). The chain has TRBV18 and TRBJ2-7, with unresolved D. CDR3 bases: TGTGCCAGCTCACCAGGGCCAGGCTTCTCCTACGAGCAGTACGTC. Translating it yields CASSPGPGFSYEQYV.